These 22 T cell receptor beta chains share one sample of origin, sequenced in a study of identical twins. TCRdb ran MiXCR on the 5' RACE reads and lists one entry per CDR3 protein. The table shows hundreds of thousands of distinct CDR3 sequences, with over 20% occurring only once. These data were also filed under a second study, of T cells expressing NK-cell markers.

Sample: PBMCs. The receptors come from a young woman in good health.

The table lists this clonotype with a few counts. The V gene is TRBV7-2, the J gene TRBJ2-3; possible D gene TRBD1, 6 bases. Germline V lookup: CDR1 SGHTA, CDR2 FQGNSA. This CDR3 is 15 amino acids long. With 5 bases removed from V and 2 bases from J, the gap between germline ends came to 14 bases. The CDR3 DNA sequence: TGTGCCAGCAGCCGATCGGGACACATCACAGATACGCAGTATTTT. Translated, it gives CASSRSGHITDTQYF.

The chain uses TRBV12-3 or TRBV12-4 and TRBJ1-1; D not certain. Trimming pared 3 bases from V and 10 bases from J, leaving 12 bases between. CDR3 length: 12 amino acids. CDR3 nucleotides: TGTGCCAGCAGTTTGGTCCCAAGCGGAGCTTTCTTT. It yields the protein CASSLVPSGAFF.

This clonotype was detected only a few times. This rearrangement joins TRBV27 to TRBJ2-1, with D perhaps assigned TRBD1 or TRBD2 (5 bases each). The germline V gene encodes CDR1 MNHEY and CDR2 SMNVEV (reference sequence). V dropped 6 bases and J dropped 2 bases, with 14 bases sitting between them. The CDR3 loop spans 15 amino acids. CDR3 sequence: CASSPGTTTYNEQFF. The CDR3 DNA reads as TGTGCCAGCAGCCCCGGGACCACAACCTACAATGAGCAGTTCTTC.

This clonotype has more than one count but fewer than ten. The chain recombines TRBV5-1 with TRBJ2-1, with 10 bases aligning to TRBD2. Germline loops: CDR1 SGHRS, CDR2 YFSETQ. This CDR3 region has 15 residues. Trimming cost V 1 base and J 6 bases; bases outside gene matches: 4. The CDR3 protein is CASSLSSGRTNEQFF. CDR3 sequence (DNA): TGCGCCAGCAGCTTGTCTAGCGGGAGAACCAATGAGCAGTTCTTC.

The V call is TRBV10-2, the J call TRBJ1-5, with D uncertain. Germline CDR1 reads WSHSY; CDR2 reads SAAADI. With 3 bases removed from V and 1 base from J, the gap between germline ends came to 16 bases. The CDR3 totals 17 residues. Here the CDR3 reads CASSDSGRGGSNQPQHF. The DNA for the CDR3 is TGCGCCAGCAGTGACTCCGGACGGGGAGGAAGCAATCAGCCCCAGCATTTT.

The V and J genes are TRBV6-2 or TRBV6-3 and TRBJ2-7, with D possibly matching TRBD2 (6 bases). This CDR3 spans 15 amino acids. V dropped 6 bases and J dropped 3 bases, with 18 bases sitting between them. Germline V CDR1 and CDR2: MNHEY, SVGEGT. CDR3 region: CASRPTGTGLYEQYF. The CDR3 DNA is TGTGCCAGCAGACCAACCGGGACGGGACTCTACGAGCAGTACTTC.

The sample holds many counts of this clonotype. The chain joins TRBV5-1 to TRBJ1-5; D unclear. Germline assignment: CDR1 SGHRS and CDR2 YFSETQ. This CDR3 comprises 12 residues. Deletions cut 0 bases from V and 6 bases from J, with 4 bases between. CDR3: CASSLEGQPQHF. The CDR3 DNA follows: TGCGCCAGCAGCTTGGAGGGTCAGCCCCAGCATTTT.

The chain joins TRBV12-3 or TRBV12-4 to TRBJ2-7; D not certain. V shed 6 bases and J shed 3 bases, with 9 bases lying between them. The CDR3 runs to 12 residues. This chain's CDR3 is CASRAMDYEQYF. The CDR3 DNA follows: TGTGCCAGCAGGGCGATGGACTACGAGCAGTACTTC.

V usage is TRBV12-3 or TRBV12-4 and J usage is TRBJ2-5; TRBD2 might be the D (6 bases). The CDR3 length is 16 residues. Trimming cost V 4 bases and J 2 bases, with 17 bases left between them. CDR3 coding DNA: TGTGCCAGCAGTTCCCCGGGTAGCGGAGGGCAAGAGACCCAGTACTTC. This codes for CASSSPGSGGQETQYF.

This clonotype occurred a few times. The chain recombines TRBV6-5 with TRBJ1-1; 8 nucleotides line up with TRBD1. V lost 0 bases, J lost 3 bases, and 12 bases stayed unmatched. Germline V gene data show CDR1 as MNHEY and CDR2 as SVGAGI. CDR3 length equals 18 residues. The CDR3 nucleotides are TGTGCCAGCAGTTACTCGAATCCGGCAGGGGGCTTGGACACTGAAGCTTTCTTT. It is translated as CASSYSNPAGGLDTEAFF.

The chain is built from TRBV20-1 and TRBJ2-1; TRBD2 might be the D (5 bases). V lost 3 bases and J 5 bases, leaving 8 bases between the germline ends. Germline lookup yields CDR1 DFQATT and CDR2 SNEGSKA (reference sequence). The CDR3 consists of 12 residues. CDR3: CSASDGDNEQFF. In DNA form, the CDR3 reads TGCAGTGCTAGTGACGGGGACAATGAGCAGTTCTTC.

This clonotype was seen more than once but under ten times. The genes are TRBV20-1 and TRBJ2-7; possible D gene TRBD1, 5 bases. Germline lookup yields CDR1 DFQATT and CDR2 SNEGSKA (reference sequence). Trimming stripped 1 base from V and 3 bases from J, with 13 bases between. The CDR3 sequence is 14 residues long. CDR3 in DNA: TGCAGTGCTAGAGCGAAGGGGATAGGCTACGAGCAGTACTTC. It yields the protein CSARAKGIGYEQYF.

The J gene is TRBJ2-3, the V gene TRBV27; possible D gene TRBD1, 6 bases. Per germline, CDR1 MNHEY and CDR2 SMNVEV (reference sequence). Trimming pared 7 bases from V and 0 bases from J, leaving 17 bases between. CDR3 size: 16 residues. CDR3 loop: CASNEGTSPSTDTQYF. For the CDR3, the DNA is TGTGCCAGCAACGAAGGGACATCCCCTAGCACAGATACGCAGTATTTT.

The DNA of the CDR3 is TGTGCCAGTACCCTGGCTGGGGGCCACACCGGGGAGCTGTTTTTT. It is translated as CASTLAGGHTGELFF. This rearrangement joins TRBV7-3 to TRBJ2-2; D might be TRBD1 (6 bases). The V end was cut by 9 bases, the J end by 3 bases, with 17 bases between. This CDR3 has 15 amino acids. Germline values: CDR1 SGHTA, CDR2 FQGTGA.

This clonotype was seen only a few times. The rearrangement joins TRBV5-1 to TRBJ2-5; tentative D call: TRBD2 (7 bases). CDR3 size: 16 residues. V shed 4 bases and J shed 3 bases, with 19 bases lying between them. Looked up from germline, CDR1 is SGHRS and CDR2 is YFSETQ. Here the CDR3 DNA reads TGCGCCAGCAGCGCCCTTCTAGCGGAGGGGGAAGAGACCCAGTACTTC. This codes for CASSALLAEGEETQYF.

This clonotype was seen once. The rearrangement links TRBV20-1 to TRBJ2-3, with a tentative D call TRBD1 (6 bases). Trimming took 6 bases from V and 4 from J, leaving 11 bases between them. In germline, CDR1 is DFQATT, CDR2 SNEGSKA (reference sequence). This CDR3 has 12 residues. The CDR3 region is CSAAEGADTQYF. CDR3 in DNA: TGCAGTGCGGCTGAGGGGGCAGATACGCAGTATTTT.

The table lists this clonotype with a few counts. V and J are TRBV20-1 and TRBJ1-3, with D tentatively TRBD1 (5 bases). There are 14 residues in the CDR3. In germline, CDR1 is DFQATT, CDR2 SNEGSKA (reference sequence). V lost 5 bases to trimming and J lost 2 bases, with 13 bases between them. The CDR3 nucleotides are TGCAGTGCTCGGTGGTGGGGGGCTGGAAACACCATATATTTT. Amino acid sequence: CSARWWGAGNTIYF.

The table lists this clonotype with a few counts. V and J are TRBV7-2 and TRBJ1-2; 7 positions match TRBD1. Trimming cost V 1 base and J 4 bases; bases outside gene matches: 6. In germline, CDR1 is SGHTA, CDR2 FQGNSA. This CDR3 has 15 residues. The CDR3 loop reads CASSLGDSRSYGYTF. CDR3 nucleotides: TGTGCCAGCAGCTTAGGGGACAGCCGATCCTATGGCTACACCTTC.

This clonotype was seen at least ten times. V usage is TRBV12-3 or TRBV12-4 and J usage is TRBJ1-4, with D maybe TRBD1 (5 bases). This CDR3 contains 12 residues. V lost 5 bases and J 10 bases, leaving 11 bases between the germline ends. This CDR3 is CASSGDRSKLFF. DNA for the CDR3: TGTGCCAGCAGTGGCGACAGATCAAAACTGTTTTTT.

The sample holds a few counts of this clonotype. The V call is TRBV11-2, the J call TRBJ2-1; D tentatively fits TRBD1 or TRBD2 (6 bases each). The CDR3 consists of 18 residues. V dropped 4 bases and J dropped 1 base, with 20 bases sitting between them. Germline loops: CDR1 SGHAT, CDR2 FQNNGV. The CDR3 sequence is CASSSLGGRRSSYNEQFF. In nucleotides, the CDR3 is TGTGCCAGCAGCTCTCTAGGGGGGAGGAGGTCTTCCTACAATGAGCAGTTCTTC.

This clonotype has at least ten counts. This chain connects TRBV12-3 or TRBV12-4 to TRBJ1-1; D remains unclear. Between the trimmed V and J ends, which lost 5 bases and 7 bases, there was a span of 11 bases. The CDR3 sequence is 12 residues long. Written as DNA, the CDR3 is TGTGCCAGCAGTGCCACAGTGATTGAAGCTTTCTTT. Protein sequence: CASSATVIEAFF.

This clonotype was counted only a few times. V gene TRBV7-9 combines with J gene TRBJ2-1; a weak D match, TRBD2 (6 bases). V lost 7 bases to trimming and J lost 9 bases, with 28 bases between them. The CDR3 consists of 17 residues. Germline V gene lookup returns CDR1 SEHNR and CDR2 FQNEAQ (reference sequence). For the CDR3, the DNA is TGTGCCAGCACCAACACCAGGACGGCGGGAACCCTCGGTGAGCAGTTCTTC. It is translated as CASTNTRTAGTLGEQFF.